Listed here is a single T cell receptor (beta chain). Its antigen is not known. This CDR3 is also generated by other DNA sequences in the sample. This entry belongs to a study of siplizumab effects on memory and regulatory T cells. Study results and caveats: Naive T cells, seemingly more diverse than memory cells, seemed major alloresponse contributors. Roughly 75-96% of proliferating clones (CD4+ or CD8+) could not be assigned a naive or memory phenotype. Alloreactive CD4+ clones that could be mapped were on average 68.8% Treg-derived with siplizumab, against 25% to 30% in controls.

The CDR3 sequence is 13 residues long. The V gene's germline CDR1 is SGHRS and CDR2 YFSETQ. Trimming took off 3 bases at V and 2 bases at J, with 8 bases between the two ends. Produced via immunoSEQ multiplex PCR; TCRdb's table is partial and in-frame only. The table records some 110,000 clones, approximately 94% of them present only once. Sequencing was done on a sample of CD4+ T cells sorted from blood. This clonotype was obtained from a human donor in good health. The V gene is TRBV5-1, the J gene TRBJ2-5; D not resolved. This CDR3 is CASSSRPQETQYF. CDR3 in DNA: TGCGCCAGCAGCTCCAGACCACAAGAGACCCAGTACTTC.